The 20 T cell receptor beta chains listed next were all sequenced from one sample in a study of blood T cell repertoires in COVID-19. Profiled with immunoSEQ multiplex PCR; TCRdb holds only in-frame clones, not every one. The sample shows 200,000 to 250,000 clones, under 90% of them seen only once. Sequencing used peripheral blood. These receptors were obtained from a woman aged 55-75 years who had recovered from COVID-19.

The V gene is TRBV3-1 (or the pseudogene TRBV3-2), the J gene TRBJ1-3, with 7 positions matching TRBD1. CDR3 length: 16 residues. Trimming at V came to 6 bases and at J to 2 bases, leaving 10 bases not matched to a gene. The germline CDR1 and CDR2 sequences are LGHDT and YNNKEL (reference sequence). CDR3 in amino acids: CASRLSTGVAGNTIYF. CDR3 nucleotide sequence: TGTGCCAGCAGGCTATCTACAGGGGTCGCTGGAAACACCATATATTTT.

This sequence joins TRBV5-4 and TRBJ1-4; perhaps TRBD1 as D (5 bases). Germline V CDR1 and CDR2: SGHNT, YYREEE (reference sequence). V lost 0 bases and J 1 base, leaving 10 bases between the germline ends. This CDR3 is 16 amino acids long. The CDR3: CASSLVGGGTNEKLFF. The CDR3 bases are TGTGCCAGCAGCTTGGTTGGGGGGGGAACTAATGAAAAACTGTTTTTT. Combining the CDR3 with reference TRBV5-4 and TRBJ1-4 gives the whole variable domain ETGVTQSPTHLIKTRGQQVTLRCSSQSGHNTVSWYQQALGQGPQFIFQYYREEENGRGNFPPRFSGLQFPNYSSELNVNALELDDSALYLCASSLVGGGTNEKLFFGSGTQLSVL.

The CDR3 nucleotides read TGTGCCAGCAGTTTACTAGCGGGGGGTGTGAATGAGCAGTTCTTC. Its protein is CASSLLAGGVNEQFF. The chain combines TRBV27 with TRBJ2-1; 11 bases line up with TRBD2. J was trimmed by 7 bases and V by 2 bases; bases with no gene match: 4. Germline-derived CDR1 and CDR2 are MNHEY and SMNVEV (reference sequence). CDR3 length: 15 amino acids.

The chain recombines TRBV4-2 with TRBJ1-4; D is perhaps TRBD1 (6 bases). CDR3 size: 17 residues. The V gene's germline CDR1 is LGHNA and CDR2 YNFKEQ. The ends were cut back, 0 bases at V and 6 bases at J, with 17 bases in the middle. In nucleotides, the CDR3 is TGTGCCAGCAGCCAAGACGGGGACACTCTGCCTGATGAAAAACTGTTTTTT. This encodes CASSQDGDTLPDEKLFF.

This clone was seen a single time. The CDR3 here is CASSLGGWNTGELFF. The CDR3 nucleotides are TGTGCCAGCAGCTTGGGGGGTTGGAACACCGGGGAGCTGTTTTTT. The chain joins TRBV7-2 to TRBJ2-2, with D maybe TRBD2 (6 bases). CDR3 length equals 15 residues. Germline V lookup: CDR1 SGHTA, CDR2 FQGNSA. V was clipped by 3 bases and J by 1 base, with 9 bases between them.

V gene TRBV3-1 (or the pseudogene TRBV3-2) combines with J gene TRBJ2-3; TRBD2 matches at 15 bases. CDR1 LGHDT and CDR2 YNNKEL come from the germline V gene (reference sequence). The V and J ends lost 0 bases and 3 bases, in that order; junction bases with no gene match: 4. CDR3 length: 18 amino acids. Here the CDR3 DNA reads TGTGCCAGCAGCCAAGATCTGGGACTAGCGGGGGGAACAGATACGCAGTATTTT. Protein product: CASSQDLGLAGGTDTQYF.

The chain recombines TRBV6-1 with TRBJ2-3; tentative D call: TRBD2 (7 bases). Germline assignment: CDR1 MNHNS and CDR2 SASEGT. The CDR3 runs to 15 residues. V lost 4 bases to trimming and J lost 2 bases, with 13 bases between them. CDR3 DNA: TGTGCCAGCAGTGTCGGGGGGCTTCCCACAGATACGCAGTATTTT. Its protein product is CASSVGGLPTDTQYF.

This clone was seen only once. V and J are TRBV6-4 and TRBJ2-7; D gene ambiguous. CDR1 is MRHNA and CDR2 is SNTAGT in the germline V gene. V was cut by 7 bases and J by 7 bases, with 20 bases left in between. This CDR3 has 14 residues. The CDR3 nucleotides are TGTGCCAGCATCCTAGGAACGGCAACGAGGGAGCAGTACTTC. Amino acid sequence: CASILGTATREQYF.

In nucleotides, the CDR3 is TGTGCCAGCAGTGATCCCGGTACTGAAGCTTTCTTT. As protein: CASSDPGTEAFF. This chain links TRBV25-1 with TRBJ1-1; no clear D gene. Trimming pared 3 bases from V and 5 bases from J, leaving 7 bases between. Germline V gene lookup returns CDR1 MGHDK and CDR2 SYGVNS. The CDR3 sequence is 12 residues long.

The genes are TRBV2 and TRBJ1-5, with 8 positions matching TRBD1. Germline V gene sequence: CDR1 SNHLY, CDR2 FYNNEI. J was trimmed by 6 bases and V by 6 bases; bases with no gene match: 7. The CDR3 contains 14 residues. The CDR3 DNA follows: TGTGCCAGCAGCCGGACGCAGGGGGCTCAGCCCCAGCATTTT. Translation gives CASSRTQGAQPQHF. Full variable domain (outside the CDR3, taken from reference TRBV2 and TRBJ1-5): EPEVTQTPSHQVTQMGQEVILRCVPISNHLYFYWYRQILGQKVEFLVSFYNNEISEKSEIFDDQFSVERPDGSNFTLKIRSTKLEDSAMYFCASSRTQGAQPQHFGDGTRLSIL.

CDR3 coding DNA: TGTGCCAGTAGTATTTGGGAGGAAAGAACCTATGGCTACACCTTC. Encoded protein: CASSIWEERTYGYTF. The chain employs TRBV19 and TRBJ1-2; D gene ambiguous. With 3 bases removed from V and 4 bases from J, the gap between germline ends came to 15 bases. Germline assignment: CDR1 LNHDA and CDR2 SQIVND (reference sequence). The CDR3 contains 15 residues.

This chain joins TRBV5-1 and TRBJ2-1, with D maybe TRBD1 (6 bases). The CDR3 has 14 amino acids. V was shortened by 0 bases and J by 2 bases, with 6 bases between the two germline ends. Per germline, CDR1 SGHRS and CDR2 YFSETQ. For the CDR3, the DNA is TGCGCCAGCAGCTTGGACAGGGCCTACAATGAGCAGTTCTTC. This codes for CASSLDRAYNEQFF.

This clone occurred once. This chain joins TRBV9 and TRBJ2-1, with 9 bases matching TRBD1. V shed 3 bases, J shed 7 bases, and the junction held 8 bases outside the gene matches. This CDR3 region has 15 residues. Germline CDR1 and CDR2: SGDLS and YYNGEE. The chain's CDR3 is CASSARQGQGNEQFF. CDR3 nucleotide sequence: TGTGCCAGCAGCGCTAGACAGGGACAGGGAAATGAGCAGTTCTTC.

This clone came up many times. The V call is TRBV10-3, the J call TRBJ2-2, with a possible D match to TRBD2 (6 bases). CDR1 and CDR2 from the germline V gene are ENHRY and SYGVKD. CDR3 size: 15 residues. Trimming removed 7 bases from V and 6 bases from J, with 18 bases in between. The CDR3 region is CAITQYGSGAGELFF. DNA of the CDR3: TGTGCCATCACTCAGTACGGGAGTGGGGCCGGGGAGCTGTTTTTT.

Details on this clone: Other nucleotide sequences from this sample produce the same CDR3. This chain connects TRBV7-9 to TRBJ1-6; TRBD1 matches 8 bases. V shed 4 bases and J 6 bases; nucleotides not matched to a gene: 2. CDR1 is SEHNR and CDR2 is FQNEAQ in the germline V gene (reference sequence). The length of the CDR3 is 14 residues. The CDR3 loop reads CASSSQGGNSPLHF. The DNA of the CDR3 is TGTGCCAGCAGCTCACAGGGGGGTAATTCACCCCTCCACTTT.

The V call is TRBV19, the J call TRBJ2-3; perhaps TRBD2 as D (7 bases). Germline-derived CDR1 and CDR2 are LNHDA and SQIVND (reference sequence). The CDR3 runs to 15 residues. V was cut by 7 bases and J by 0 bases, with 14 bases left in between. CDR3 in amino acids: CASTHGGPSTDTQYF. DNA for the CDR3: TGTGCCAGTACCCACGGGGGGCCTAGCACAGATACGCAGTATTTT.

The V call is TRBV21-1, the J call TRBJ1-5; the table's D gene call, TRBD1, was not cross checked with the DNA. TRBV21-1 has pseudogene status. The CDR3 contains 20 residues. The CDR3 DNA reads TGTGCCAGCAGCGTAAACTCTCCAAACAGGAGACCCGACGGCAATCAGCCCCAGCATTTT. Its translation: CASSVNSPNRRPDGNQPQHF.

The chain recombines TRBV5-4 with TRBJ1-6, with TRBD1 as a possible D gene (6 bases). This CDR3 is 15 amino acids long. V was cut by 3 bases and J by 8 bases, with 15 bases left in between. The germline V gene encodes CDR1 SGHNT and CDR2 YYREEE (reference sequence). Here the CDR3 DNA reads TGTGCCAGCAGCTCCCCGGGGGGCCGGGATTCACCCCTCCACTTT. This sequence encodes CASSSPGGRDSPLHF.

This sequence joins TRBV10-3 and TRBJ2-1; tentative D call: TRBD2 (7 bases). V was pared by 7 bases and J by 8 bases, with 12 bases between. Germline CDR1 and CDR2: ENHRY and SYGVKD. The CDR3 totals 12 residues. The DNA of the CDR3 is TGTGCCATCACACCGGGGGGCGATGAGCAGTTCTTC. It is translated as CAITPGGDEQFF.

The rearrangement links TRBV9 to TRBJ1-2, with a weak D call TRBD1 (5 bases). The CDR3 covers 14 residues. Trimming cost V 4 bases and J 6 bases, with 16 bases left between them. Germline values: CDR1 SGDLS, CDR2 YYNGEE. The DNA for the CDR3 is TGTGCCAGCAGCCCCCGCGGGAGGGGCAATGGCTACACCTTC. Translating it yields CASSPRGRGNGYTF.